The rows below give T cell receptor beta chains drawn from one sample of a study of T cells in Graves' hyperthyroidism and ophthalmopathy. TCRdb called the multiplex PCR reads again in MiXCR, with one record for every CDR3 protein. This repertoire shows over 650,000 distinct CDR3 sequences, about 17% found once; its top ten account for approximately 8%. Sample: blood. Source of these receptors: a man between 18 and 29 years old with Graves' hyperthyroidism. CDR3s include the opening cysteine and the closing phenylalanine or tryptophan. Fields, in order: clone size, V gene, CDR3 length, D gene, J gene, CDR3 DNA, CDR3 protein. A D gene is named only where the DNA matches it firmly. Rows give clone size only sometimes, using once, few, many, or a class for an expanded clone.

abundance: -; v_gene: TRBV6-5; len: 15; d_gene: TRBD1; j_gene: TRBJ2-7; CDR3nt: TGTGCCAGCAGTTACGTACAGGGGGCCGGCTACGAGCAGTACTTC; CDR3aa: CASSYVQGAGYEQYF
abundance: many; v_gene: TRBV20-1; len: 13; d_gene: -; j_gene: TRBJ2-7; CDR3nt: TGCAGTGCTAGGGTCGCGGGGACCTACGAGCAGTACTTC; CDR3aa: CSARVAGTYEQYF
abundance: many; v_gene: TRBV18; len: 15; d_gene: -; j_gene: TRBJ1-2; CDR3nt: TGTGCCAGCTCACCATCACAGGGAAGTTGGTATGGCTACACCTTC; CDR3aa: CASSPSQGSWYGYTF
abundance: many; v_gene: TRBV28; len: 12; d_gene: -; j_gene: TRBJ2-7; CDR3nt: TGTGCCAGCAGTTTACTAAGGGACGAGCAGTACTTC; CDR3aa: CASSLLRDEQYF
abundance: -; v_gene: TRBV6-1; len: 15; d_gene: TRBD1; j_gene: TRBJ2-7; CDR3nt: TGTGCCAGCCGAAGGGACAGGGGGCGCTTGTACGAGCAGTACTTC; CDR3aa: CASRRDRGRLYEQYF
abundance: few; v_gene: TRBV30; len: 13; d_gene: TRBD2; j_gene: TRBJ2-1; CDR3nt: TGTGCCTGGAGTGTAACTAGCGTCAATGAGCAGTTCTTC; CDR3aa: CAWSVTSVNEQFF
abundance: many; v_gene: TRBV12-3/TRBV12-4; len: 15; d_gene: TRBD2; j_gene: TRBJ2-3; CDR3nt: TGTGCCAGCAGAGGGACTAGCGGCGGCACAGATACGCAGTATTTT; CDR3aa: CASRGTSGGTDTQYF
abundance: -; v_gene: TRBV12-3/TRBV12-4; len: 16; d_gene: -; j_gene: TRBJ1-4; CDR3nt: TGTGCCAGCAGTCCGCCGGGACTCCCTTTAAGTGAAAAACTGTTTTTT; CDR3aa: CASSPPGLPLSEKLFF
abundance: many; v_gene: TRBV12-3/TRBV12-4; len: 18; d_gene: TRBD1; j_gene: TRBJ2-7; CDR3nt: TGTGCCAGCAGTCTGCGTGGGACAGGGGCTTTACTAGGCCGCGAGCAGTACTTC; CDR3aa: CASSLRGTGALLGREQYF
abundance: -; v_gene: TRBV20-1; len: 13; d_gene: -; j_gene: TRBJ1-3; CDR3nt: TGCAGTGCTAGAGAAACCGCTGGAAACACCATATATTTT; CDR3aa: CSARETAGNTIYF
abundance: -; v_gene: TRBV7-2; len: 13; d_gene: -; j_gene: TRBJ1-4; CDR3nt: TGTGCCAGCAGCATGGACAGCTTTGAAAAACTGTTTTTT; CDR3aa: CASSMDSFEKLFF
abundance: few; v_gene: TRBV12-3/TRBV12-4; len: 15; d_gene: -; j_gene: TRBJ1-4; CDR3nt: TGTGCCAGCAGGCCCCCCTGGGGGTTTAGAGAAAAACTGTTTTTT; CDR3aa: CASRPPWGFREKLFF
abundance: many; v_gene: TRBV30; len: 13; d_gene: -; j_gene: TRBJ2-5; CDR3nt: TGTGCCTGGAGTGTACCTGGGGGGCCGTCCCAGTACTTC; CDR3aa: CAWSVPGGPSQYF
abundance: many; v_gene: TRBV12-3/TRBV12-4; len: 15; d_gene: -; j_gene: TRBJ2-1; CDR3nt: TGTGCCAGCAACCGAGCGCCCACAGGGGGGGTTGAGCAGTTCTTC; CDR3aa: CASNRAPTGGVEQFF
abundance: few; v_gene: TRBV5-5; len: 17; d_gene: TRBD2; j_gene: TRBJ2-3; CDR3nt: TGTGCCAGCAGCCCGGAGACGGGACTAGCGGTTACAGATACGCAGTATTTT; CDR3aa: CASSPETGLAVTDTQYF
abundance: many; v_gene: TRBV6-2/TRBV6-3; len: 17; d_gene: TRBD2; j_gene: TRBJ2-7; CDR3nt: TGTGCCAGCAGTGACCTGGGACTAGCGGGATACTCCTACGAGCAGTACTTC; CDR3aa: CASSDLGLAGYSYEQYF
abundance: -; v_gene: TRBV20-1; len: 15; d_gene: TRBD2; j_gene: TRBJ2-5; CDR3nt: TGCAGTGCTAGGATACTGGCGGGAGGTGGGGAGACCCAGTACTTC; CDR3aa: CSARILAGGGETQYF
abundance: few; v_gene: TRBV2; len: 15; d_gene: TRBD2; j_gene: TRBJ2-2; CDR3nt: TGTGCCAGCAGTGAGATAGCGGGAGGGTCCGGGGAGCTGTTTTTT; CDR3aa: CASSEIAGGSGELFF
abundance: few; v_gene: TRBV3-1; len: 19; d_gene: TRBD2; j_gene: TRBJ2-2; CDR3nt: TGTGCCAGCAGCCATAGGACTAGCGGGAGGGCCGTTAGTACCGGGGAGCTGTTTTTT; CDR3aa: CASSHRTSGRAVSTGELFF
abundance: many; v_gene: TRBV2; len: 13; d_gene: -; j_gene: TRBJ2-7; CDR3nt: TGTGCCAGCAGTGGGACTTTTAACTACGAGCAGTACTTC; CDR3aa: CASSGTFNYEQYF
abundance: few; v_gene: TRBV12-3/TRBV12-4; len: 15; d_gene: TRBD1; j_gene: TRBJ2-1; CDR3nt: TGTGCCAGCAGCTTAACGGGACAGGGGGGTTATGAGCAGTTCTTC; CDR3aa: CASSLTGQGGYEQFF
abundance: many; v_gene: TRBV5-5; len: 15; d_gene: -; j_gene: TRBJ2-3; CDR3nt: TGTGCCAGCAGCTTCGGGACTCCTCTCACAGATACGCAGTATTTT; CDR3aa: CASSFGTPLTDTQYF
abundance: many; v_gene: TRBV28; len: 14; d_gene: TRBD1; j_gene: TRBJ1-6; CDR3nt: TGTGCCAGCAGATTTGGGGACAGGGTTTCACCCCTCCACTTT; CDR3aa: CASRFGDRVSPLHF
abundance: few; v_gene: TRBV15; len: 12; d_gene: -; j_gene: TRBJ2-1; CDR3nt: TGTGCCACCAGCAGGATTGACAATGAGCAGTTCTTC; CDR3aa: CATSRIDNEQFF
abundance: many; v_gene: TRBV10-3; len: 13; d_gene: -; j_gene: TRBJ2-7; CDR3nt: TGTGCCATCAGTGAGAGGGTGGGCTACGAGCAGTACTTC; CDR3aa: CAISERVGYEQYF
abundance: few; v_gene: TRBV4-3; len: 15; d_gene: -; j_gene: TRBJ2-7; CDR3nt: TGCGCCAGCAGCCAAGAACCCCAGGGGGGCTACGAGCAGTACTTC; CDR3aa: CASSQEPQGGYEQYF
abundance: few; v_gene: TRBV6-2/TRBV6-3; len: 14; d_gene: -; j_gene: TRBJ2-2; CDR3nt: TGTGCCACCCGGGGGAGCGGGAACACCGGGGAGCTGTTTTTT; CDR3aa: CATRGSGNTGELFF
abundance: few; v_gene: TRBV18; len: 14; d_gene: -; j_gene: TRBJ1-5; CDR3nt: TGTGCCAGCTCACCAGGATCAGGGGTTCAGCCCCAGCATTTT; CDR3aa: CASSPGSGVQPQHF
abundance: many; v_gene: TRBV20-1; len: 15; d_gene: -; j_gene: TRBJ2-3; CDR3nt: TGCAGTGCCTGGGGAGGGGGTTCGGGAACAGATACGCAGTATTTT; CDR3aa: CSAWGGGSGTDTQYF
abundance: few; v_gene: TRBV14; len: 15; d_gene: TRBD1; j_gene: TRBJ1-1; CDR3nt: TGTGCCAGCAGCCCGACAGGGGGATGGAACACTGAAGCTTTCTTT; CDR3aa: CASSPTGGWNTEAFF
abundance: many; v_gene: TRBV12-3/TRBV12-4; len: 16; d_gene: TRBD1; j_gene: TRBJ2-1; CDR3nt: TGTGCCAGCTCCCTGGGGGGGACAGGGGCCTACAATGAGCAGTTCTTC; CDR3aa: CASSLGGTGAYNEQFF
abundance: -; v_gene: TRBV7-9; len: 13; d_gene: -; j_gene: TRBJ2-7; CDR3nt: TGTGCCAGCAGCGGCAGGGGATACTACGAGCAGTACTTC; CDR3aa: CASSGRGYYEQYF
abundance: few; v_gene: TRBV4-3; len: 15; d_gene: -; j_gene: TRBJ2-5; CDR3nt: TGCGCCAGCAGCCAAGCTTTAGGAATGGCGGAGACCCAGTACTTC; CDR3aa: CASSQALGMAETQYF
abundance: many; v_gene: TRBV10-3; len: 16; d_gene: TRBD1; j_gene: TRBJ1-5; CDR3nt: TGTGCCATCAGTGAGTCAGAGGGGGCTAGCAATCAGCCCCAGCATTTT; CDR3aa: CAISESEGASNQPQHF
abundance: few; v_gene: TRBV24-1; len: 13; d_gene: -; j_gene: TRBJ2-3; CDR3nt: TGTGCCACCGGAGGATCCAGCACAGATACGCAGTATTTT; CDR3aa: CATGGSSTDTQYF
abundance: -; v_gene: TRBV12-5; len: 15; d_gene: -; j_gene: TRBJ2-7; CDR3nt: TGTGCTAGTGGTCCGCCGTACGGAGGCCTTGGCGAGCAGTACTTC; CDR3aa: CASGPPYGGLGEQYF
abundance: many; v_gene: TRBV7-9; len: 12; d_gene: -; j_gene: TRBJ2-7; CDR3nt: TGTGCCAGCACCATGGGGGGGCTCGAGCAGTACTTC; CDR3aa: CASTMGGLEQYF
abundance: many; v_gene: TRBV20-1; len: 15; d_gene: -; j_gene: TRBJ2-1; CDR3nt: TGCAGTGCCCCCTTCGGGCTATACTCCTACAATGAGCAGTTCTTC; CDR3aa: CSAPFGLYSYNEQFF
abundance: few; v_gene: TRBV6-2/TRBV6-3; len: 16; d_gene: TRBD2; j_gene: TRBJ2-5; CDR3nt: TGTGCCAGCACCAGGACTAGCGGGGCCTACCAAGAGACCCAGTACTTC; CDR3aa: CASTRTSGAYQETQYF
abundance: few; v_gene: TRBV19; len: 14; d_gene: TRBD1; j_gene: TRBJ2-1; CDR3nt: TGTGCCAGTAGTCAGGGGGCATTTGGCAATGAGCAGTTCTTC; CDR3aa: CASSQGAFGNEQFF
abundance: few; v_gene: TRBV27; len: 13; d_gene: -; j_gene: TRBJ1-4; CDR3nt: TGTGCCAGCAGTAGGCAGCAGAATGAAAAACTGTTTTTT; CDR3aa: CASSRQQNEKLFF
abundance: -; v_gene: TRBV7-2; len: 14; d_gene: -; j_gene: TRBJ2-7; CDR3nt: TGTGCCAGCAGCTTAGAGATGGCGACCTACGAGCAGTACTTC; CDR3aa: CASSLEMATYEQYF
abundance: few; v_gene: TRBV10-3; len: 13; d_gene: -; j_gene: TRBJ2-5; CDR3nt: TGTGCCATCAGTGATCGCAGAGAAGAGACCCAGTACTTC; CDR3aa: CAISDRREETQYF